These 21 T cell receptor beta chains were all obtained from the same sample, sequenced in a study of shared clonotypes between healthy human individuals. Here immunoSEQ multiplex PCR was the method, and the copy in TCRdb shows in-frame clones only, minus some. The repertoire holds hundreds of thousands of clones, with less than 80% as singletons. The specimen was PBMCs. All receptors come from a woman in her 40s in good health. Some clones in this sample may be carry-over from other donors' samples.

The rearrangement links TRBV5-1 to TRBJ2-5, with no clear D. V lost 2 bases and J lost 7, with 12 bases in between. Germline assignment: CDR1 SGHRS and CDR2 YFSETQ. The CDR3 length is 13 residues. Here the CDR3 reads CASSFGADGTQYF. The CDR3 nucleotides are TGCGCCAGCAGCTTCGGAGCTGACGGGACCCAGTACTTC.

The chain is built from TRBV29-1 and TRBJ2-3; D is perhaps TRBD2 (5 bases). Germline V gene lookup returns CDR1 SQVTM and CDR2 ANQGSEA. V was cut by 4 bases and J by 4 bases, with 15 bases left in between. The CDR3 is made up of 14 amino acids. DNA for the CDR3: TGCAGCGTTGTCGAATCCGGGGTCCCAGATACGCAGTATTTT. Its protein is CSVVESGVPDTQYF.

The genes are TRBV7-6 and TRBJ2-3, with TRBD1 matching over 11 bases. This CDR3 is 16 amino acids long. V was clipped by 5 bases and J by 5 bases; unmatched bases: 9. Germline CDR1 SGHVS, CDR2 FNYEAQ. In nucleotides, the CDR3 is TGTGCCAGCAGCCTACGGACAGGGGGCAATATAGATACGCAGTATTTT. Residues: CASSLRTGGNIDTQYF.

The J gene is TRBJ2-7, the V gene TRBV2; TRBD2 matches 10 bases. The CDR3 has 13 residues. Germline lookup yields CDR1 SNHLY and CDR2 FYNNEI. Trimming took 7 bases from V and 5 from J; bases not matched to a gene: 5. CDR3 nucleotide sequence: TGTGCCAGCACGGGACTAGCGCTCCACGAGCAGTACTTC. Its protein is CASTGLALHEQYF.

The genes are TRBV5-1 and TRBJ2-2; 9 bases agree with TRBD1. The CDR3 runs to 15 residues. Germline V lookup: CDR1 SGHRS, CDR2 YFSETQ. V lost 1 base and J lost 6; bases outside the gene matches: 4. This chain's CDR3 is CASSLRTGESGELFF. In nucleotides, the CDR3 is TGCGCCAGCAGCTTGCGGACAGGGGAATCCGGGGAGCTGTTTTTT.

The V call is TRBV30, the J call TRBJ1-1; 9 bases map to TRBD1. Unmatched junction bases numbered 2, after V lost 8 bases and J lost 1 base. CDR3 length equals 12 residues. From germline, CDR1 is GTSNPN and CDR2 SVGIG (reference sequence). CDR3 sequence reads: CAGDRENTEAFF. The DNA of the CDR3 is TGTGCCGGGGACAGGGAGAACACTGAAGCTTTCTTT.

The genes are TRBV7-9 and TRBJ1-1, with a possible D match to TRBD1 (5 bases). V lost 3 bases, J lost 0 bases, and 8 bases lay in between. Germline CDR1 is SEHNR and CDR2 is FQNEAQ (reference sequence). The CDR3 sequence is 14 residues long. As DNA, the CDR3 is TGTGCCAGCAGCTTCGGGGGAATGAACACTGAAGCTTTCTTT. This translates into CASSFGGMNTEAFF.

This chain links TRBV5-1 with TRBJ2-3; D may correspond to TRBD1 or TRBD2 (5 bases each). The germline V gene encodes CDR1 SGHRS and CDR2 YFSETQ. Between the trimmed V and J ends, which lost 0 bases and 6 bases, there was a span of 11 bases. The length of the CDR3 is 14 residues. As DNA, the CDR3 is TGCGCCAGCAGCTTGGGGGGACCCTACGATACGCAGTATTTT. It yields the protein CASSLGGPYDTQYF.

This clone was counted between two and nine times. The J gene is TRBJ2-5, the V gene TRBV5-4; D may be TRBD2 (6 bases). CDR1 SGHNT and CDR2 YYREEE come from the germline V gene (reference sequence). The CDR3 has 14 residues. The germline V and J ends were trimmed by 1 base and 5 bases, with 12 bases remaining between them. CDR3 bases: TGTGCCAGCAGCTTGAGGAGCGCGGGGGAGACCCAGTACTTC. Translated, it gives CASSLRSAGETQYF.

The rearrangement links TRBV11-2 to TRBJ2-7; D unresolved. Trimming shortened V by 1 base and J by 0 bases, and 13 bases separated the two germline ends. CDR1 and CDR2 (germline): SGHAT, FQNNGV. CDR3 length: 16 amino acids. The CDR3 bases are TGTGCCAGCAGCTTAGTAGGTGGGCAGAGCTCCTACGAGCAGTACTTC. Translation: CASSLVGGQSSYEQYF.

This chain links TRBV12-5 with TRBJ1-2, with D unclear. V dropped 6 bases and J dropped 4 bases, with 15 bases sitting between them. Germline assignment: CDR1 LGHNT and CDR2 FRNRAP. The CDR3 contains 14 residues. CDR3 coding DNA: TGTGCTAGTGGGGTGAGCGGGAAGAGCTATGGCTACACCTTC. Translating gives CASGVSGKSYGYTF.

J is TRBJ2-1 and V is TRBV23-1; D not resolved. TRBV23-1 is labeled an ORF, and its function is uncertain. The CDR3 is 12 residues long. V was clipped by 0 bases and J by 4 bases, with 1 base between them. The CDR3 region is CASSQSYNEQFF. The CDR3 DNA sequence: TGCGCCAGCAGTCAATCGTACAATGAGCAGTTCTTC.

The chain recombines TRBV4-3 with TRBJ2-2; 11 bases are a match to TRBD1. Germline loops: CDR1 LGHNA, CDR2 YSLEER. This CDR3 contains 18 residues. The J segment lost 0 bases and the V segment lost 4 bases, leaving 7 bases of the junction unmatched. CDR3 region: CASSRLRGQGANTGELFF. The CDR3 coding sequence is TGCGCCAGCAGCCGACTAAGGGGACAGGGGGCGAACACCGGGGAGCTGTTTTTT.

The chain has TRBV11-2 and TRBJ2-1, with D possibly matching TRBD1 (6 bases). Germline loops: CDR1 SGHAT, CDR2 FQNNGV. The CDR3 spans 13 residues. V lost 6 bases and J 10 bases, leaving 16 bases between the germline ends. This CDR3 reads CASSQTRGGEQFF. CDR3 DNA sequence: TGTGCCAGCAGTCAAACCAGGGGTGGCGAGCAGTTCTTC. Full variable domain (missing parts from reference TRBV11-2 and TRBJ2-1): EAGVAQSPRYKIIEKRQSVAFWCNPISGHATLYWYQQILGQGPKLLIQFQNNGVVDDSQLPKDRFSAERLKGVDSTLKIQPAKLEDSAVYLCASSQTRGGEQFFGPGTRLTVL.

This rearrangement joins TRBV2 to TRBJ2-3, with 15 bases that match TRBD2. J was trimmed by 4 bases and V by 5 bases; bases with no gene match: 7. The CDR3 totals 17 residues. Looked up from germline, CDR1 is SNHLY and CDR2 is FYNNEI. The CDR3 loop is CASSSGLAGGRADTQYF. CDR3 DNA sequence: TGTGCCAGCAGTAGCGGACTAGCGGGAGGGAGGGCAGATACGCAGTATTTT.

V and J are TRBV10-2 and TRBJ2-7, with 15 bases matching TRBD2. CDR1 and CDR2 from the germline V gene are WSHSY and SAAADI. The CDR3 is 16 residues long. The ends lost 2 bases at V and 3 bases at J; junction bases unmatched: 2. CDR3 protein: CASSEGLAGGYYEQYF. For the CDR3, the DNA is TGCGCCAGCAGTGAGGGACTAGCGGGAGGGTACTACGAGCAGTACTTC.

V and J are TRBV5-1 and TRBJ1-2; a possible D gene is TRBD1 (6 bases). The CDR3 loop spans 15 amino acids. Germline values: CDR1 SGHRS, CDR2 YFSETQ. V was trimmed by 3 bases and J by 6 bases, leaving 18 bases between them. This chain's CDR3 is CASSSLAGGGHGYTF. The CDR3 nucleotides are TGCGCCAGCAGCTCCCTAGCGGGGGGCGGGCATGGCTACACCTTC.

The chain is built from TRBV6-6 and TRBJ2-7; TRBD1 might be the D (5 bases). V lost 3 bases to trimming and J lost 3 bases, with 15 bases between them. The germline V gene has CDR1 MNHNY and CDR2 SVGAGI (reference sequence). The CDR3 covers 15 residues. The CDR3 nucleotides read TGTGCCAGCAGTTATGGGGCCCTCTGGGACTACGAGCAGTACTTC. It specifies CASSYGALWDYEQYF.

This chain joins TRBV29-1 and TRBJ2-3; the D gene is possibly TRBD1 (5 bases). The V gene lost 5 bases and the J gene lost 3 bases, with 15 bases spanning the gap. The germline gives CDR1 SQVTM, CDR2 ANQGSEA. The CDR3 contains 14 residues. CDR3: CSVSVGGATDTQYF. CDR3 coding DNA: TGCAGCGTTAGCGTGGGTGGGGCGACAGATACGCAGTATTTT.

A note on this clone: An end of the junction differs from the germline gene, which may be a read error. The rearrangement links TRBV4-3 to TRBJ2-1; TRBD2 matches at 12 bases. Germline CDR1 reads LGHNA; CDR2 reads YSLEER. This CDR3 contains 17 residues. CDR3 DNA: TGCGTCAGCAGCCAAGAAGGACTAGCGGGACCTTACAATGAGCAGTTCTTC. Amino acids: CVSSQEGLAGPYNEQFF.

The rearrangement uses TRBV5-1 and TRBJ2-2, with D uncertain. This CDR3 has 11 residues. CDR1 SGHRS and CDR2 YFSETQ come from the germline V gene. Trimming pared 6 bases from V and 9 bases from J, leaving 9 bases between. The CDR3 DNA reads as TGCGCCAGCACCGCTGGGCGGGAGCTGTTTTTT. Its translation: CASTAGRELFF.